A selection of T cell receptor beta chains follows, all from one sample in a study of T cells in Graves' hyperthyroidism and ophthalmopathy. TCRdb itself ran the multiplex PCR reads through MiXCR, one entry per CDR3 protein. The table lists a few hundred thousand distinct CDR3 sequences, 15% to 19% of them singletons. The sample taken for sequencing was blood. Source of these receptors: a woman aged 18-29 years with Graves' hyperthyroidism. Both conserved end residues are part of each CDR3. A D gene is named only where the DNA matches it firmly. The size entry is marked missing in some rows and otherwise reads once, few, many or a size class.

cdr3_aa	cdr3_nt	v_call	clone_size	j_call	d_call
CASKGSGMGETQYF	TGTGCCAGCAAGGGCAGCGGCATGGGGGAGACCCAGTACTTC	TRBV6-1	many	TRBJ2-5	NA
CASSTWTGEATEAFF	TGTGCCAGCAGCACTTGGACAGGGGAGGCGACTGAAGCTTTCTTT	TRBV7-8	NA	TRBJ1-1	TRBD1
CSALGDYTGNTIYF	TGCAGTGCCCTGGGCGACTACACTGGAAACACCATATATTTT	TRBV20-1	NA	TRBJ1-3	NA
CASSPRGGRGAGVSGEQFF	TGTGCCAGCAGCCCCCGGGGGGGTCGAGGAGCTGGGGTGTCCGGTGAGCAGTTCTTC	TRBV6-2/TRBV6-3	many	TRBJ2-1	TRBD2
CASSYIQGGTEAFF	TGTGCCAGCAGTTACATCCAGGGGGGCACTGAAGCTTTCTTT	TRBV6-5	many	TRBJ1-1	TRBD1
CASSPVEGLNTGELFF	TGCGCCAGCAGCCCAGTCGAGGGACTGAACACCGGGGAGCTGTTTTTT	TRBV5-1	NA	TRBJ2-2	NA
CASSFSRAGTNEQYF	TGTGCCAGCAGTTTCTCCCGAGCGGGAACCAACGAGCAGTACTTC	TRBV27	NA	TRBJ2-7	TRBD2
CASSTDGRTSTDTQYF	TGCGCCAGCAGCACCGACGGGCGGACTAGCACAGATACGCAGTATTTT	TRBV5-1	many	TRBJ2-3	NA
CAVSGGPEETQYF	TGTGCCGTTAGCGGGGGGCCCGAAGAGACCCAGTACTTC	TRBV10-3	many	TRBJ2-5	TRBD2
CARWEAYGSGETQYF	TGTGCCAGGTGGGAGGCATACGGGAGCGGAGAGACCCAGTACTTC	TRBV6-9	many	TRBJ2-5	NA
CASSLQGISYEQYF	TGTGCCAGCAGCCTACAGGGGATCTCCTACGAGCAGTACTTC	TRBV2	many	TRBJ2-7	TRBD1
CASSGRDTPYGYTF	TGCGCCAGCAGCGGCCGGGACACCCCCTATGGCTACACCTTC	TRBV4-1	NA	TRBJ1-2	NA
CASHPAGLAAQETQYF	TGTGCCAGCCACCCTGCGGGGCTAGCGGCACAGGAGACCCAGTACTTC	TRBV2	many	TRBJ2-5	TRBD2
CASSPGHSYNEQLF	TGTGCCAGCAGCCCGGGACATTCTTACAATGAGCAGCTCTTC	TRBV11-3	NA	TRBJ2-1	NA
CASSRPGVGPEKLFF	TGCGCCAGCAGCCGACCAGGGGTAGGCCCAGAAAAACTGTTTTTT	TRBV4-1	NA	TRBJ1-4	NA
CASSQDTLAADTQYF	TGCGCCAGCAGCCAAGACACTCTAGCAGCAGATACGCAGTATTTT	TRBV5-5	NA	TRBJ2-3	NA
CASITTIGNEQFF	TGTGCCAGCATCACTACCATAGGCAATGAGCAGTTCTTC	TRBV12-3/TRBV12-4	many	TRBJ2-1	NA
CASSPWGSYNEQFF	TGTGCCAGCAGCCCGTGGGGATCCTACAATGAGCAGTTCTTC	TRBV11-2	once	TRBJ2-1	NA
CASSQGQPNTEAFF	TGTGCCAGCAGCCAAGGCCAGCCGAACACTGAAGCTTTCTTT	TRBV3-1	many	TRBJ1-1	NA
CASSALRGPSGGGYTF	TGTGCCAGCAGCGCCCTCAGGGGGCCCAGTGGGGGTGGCTACACCTTC	TRBV7-6	few	TRBJ1-2	TRBD1
CSARETVYGYTF	TGCAGTGCTAGAGAGACAGTCTATGGCTACACCTTC	TRBV20-1	many	TRBJ1-2	NA
CASSLWWGEYEQYF	TGTGCCAGCAGCTTATGGTGGGGAGAGTACGAGCAGTACTTC	TRBV11-2	many	TRBJ2-7	NA
CASSLAGVFGEKLFF	TGTGCCAGCAGCTTAGCGGGGGTGTTCGGTGAAAAACTGTTTTTT	TRBV7-9	many	TRBJ1-4	NA